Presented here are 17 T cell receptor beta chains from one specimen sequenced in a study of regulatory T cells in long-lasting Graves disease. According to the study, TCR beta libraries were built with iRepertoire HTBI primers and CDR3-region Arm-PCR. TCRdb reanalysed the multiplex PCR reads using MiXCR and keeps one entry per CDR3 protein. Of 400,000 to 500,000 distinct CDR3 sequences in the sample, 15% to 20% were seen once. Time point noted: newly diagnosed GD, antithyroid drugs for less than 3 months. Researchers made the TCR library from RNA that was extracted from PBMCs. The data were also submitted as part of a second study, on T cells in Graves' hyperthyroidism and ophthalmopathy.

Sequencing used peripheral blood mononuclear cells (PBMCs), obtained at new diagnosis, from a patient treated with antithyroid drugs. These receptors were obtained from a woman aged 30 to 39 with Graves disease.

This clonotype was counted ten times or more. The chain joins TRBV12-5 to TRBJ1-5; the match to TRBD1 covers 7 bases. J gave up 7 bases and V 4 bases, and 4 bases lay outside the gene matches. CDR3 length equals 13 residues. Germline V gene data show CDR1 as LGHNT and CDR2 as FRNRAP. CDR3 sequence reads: CASGWDSTQPQHF. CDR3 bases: TGTGCTAGTGGTTGGGACAGCACGCAGCCCCAGCATTTT.

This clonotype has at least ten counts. This chain's CDR3 is CASSFYAQRGETQYF. In DNA, the CDR3 is TGTGCCAGCAGTTTTTACGCCCAGCGTGGAGAGACCCAGTACTTC. This chain uses TRBV12-3 or TRBV12-4 with TRBJ2-5; no clear D gene. Trimming took 3 bases from V and 4 from J, leaving 15 bases between them. The CDR3 is 15 amino acids.

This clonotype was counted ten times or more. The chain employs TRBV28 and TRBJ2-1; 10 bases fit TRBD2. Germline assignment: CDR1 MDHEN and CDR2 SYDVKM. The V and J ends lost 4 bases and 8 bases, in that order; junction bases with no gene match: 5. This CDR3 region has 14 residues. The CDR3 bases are TGTGCCAGCAGTTGGAGCGGGAGGGCCCATGAGCAGTTCTTC. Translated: CASSWSGRAHEQFF.

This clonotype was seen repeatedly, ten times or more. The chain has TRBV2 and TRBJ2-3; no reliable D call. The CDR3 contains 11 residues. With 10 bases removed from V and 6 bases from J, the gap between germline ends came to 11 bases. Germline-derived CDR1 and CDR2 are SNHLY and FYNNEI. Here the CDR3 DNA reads TGTGCCATCATCCGGACGGATACGCAGTATTTT. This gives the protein CAIIRTDTQYF.

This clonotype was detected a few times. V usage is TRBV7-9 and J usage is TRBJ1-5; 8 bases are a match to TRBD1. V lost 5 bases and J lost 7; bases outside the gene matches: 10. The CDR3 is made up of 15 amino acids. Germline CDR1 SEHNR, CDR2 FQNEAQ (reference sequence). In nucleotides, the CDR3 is TGTGCCAGCAGCCCAGGACAGGGAGTAGAACAGCCCCAGCATTTT. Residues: CASSPGQGVEQPQHF.

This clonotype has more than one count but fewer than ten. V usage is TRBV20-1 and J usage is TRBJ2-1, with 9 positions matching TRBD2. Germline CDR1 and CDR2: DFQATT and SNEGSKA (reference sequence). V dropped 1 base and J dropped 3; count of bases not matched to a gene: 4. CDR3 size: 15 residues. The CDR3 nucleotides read TGCAGTGCTAGAGGGGCTAGCGGGAACTACAATGAGCAGTTCTTC. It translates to CSARGASGNYNEQFF.

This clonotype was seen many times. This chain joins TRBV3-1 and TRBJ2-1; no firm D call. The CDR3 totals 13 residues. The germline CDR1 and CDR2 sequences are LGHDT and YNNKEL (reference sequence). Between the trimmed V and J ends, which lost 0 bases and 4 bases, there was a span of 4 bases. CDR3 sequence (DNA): TGTGCCAGCAGCCAAGATTGGTACAATGAGCAGTTCTTC. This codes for CASSQDWYNEQFF.

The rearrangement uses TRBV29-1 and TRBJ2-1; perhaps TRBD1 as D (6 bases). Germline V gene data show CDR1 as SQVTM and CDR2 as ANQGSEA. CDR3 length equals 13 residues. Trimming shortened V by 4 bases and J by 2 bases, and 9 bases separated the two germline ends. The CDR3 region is CSVAQGTYNEQFF. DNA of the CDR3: TGCAGCGTTGCACAGGGCACCTACAATGAGCAGTTCTTC.

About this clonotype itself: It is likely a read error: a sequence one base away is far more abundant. Written as DNA, the CDR3 is TGTGCCAGCAGCTTAGGGAGGACTAGCGGGAGTAGCGATGAGCAGTCCTTC. This gives the protein CASSLGRTSGSSDEQSF. This chain connects TRBV11-3 to TRBJ2-1, with TRBD2 identical over 13 bases. From germline, CDR1 is SGHNT and CDR2 YENEEA. The CDR3 has 17 residues. The full variable domain, with the rest looked up from reference TRBV11-3 and TRBJ2-1, is EAGVVQSPRYKIIEKKQPVAFWCNPISGHNTLYWYLQNLGQGPELLIRYENEEAVDDSQLPKDRFSAERLKGVDSTLKIQPAELGDSAVYLCASSLGRTSGSSDEQSFGPGTRLTVL.

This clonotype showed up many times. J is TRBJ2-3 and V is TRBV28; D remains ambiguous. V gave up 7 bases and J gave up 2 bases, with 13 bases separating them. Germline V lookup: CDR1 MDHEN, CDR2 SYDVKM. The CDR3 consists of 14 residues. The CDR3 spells CASTPLGLTDTQYF. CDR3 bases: TGTGCCAGCACCCCCCTGGGCCTCACAGATACGCAGTATTTT.

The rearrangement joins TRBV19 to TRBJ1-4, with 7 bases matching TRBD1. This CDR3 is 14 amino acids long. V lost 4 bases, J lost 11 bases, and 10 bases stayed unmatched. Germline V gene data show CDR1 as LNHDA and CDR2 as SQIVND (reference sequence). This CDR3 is CASSNRDSVWKLFF. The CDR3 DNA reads TGTGCCAGTAGTAACCGGGACAGTGTGTGGAAACTGTTTTTT.

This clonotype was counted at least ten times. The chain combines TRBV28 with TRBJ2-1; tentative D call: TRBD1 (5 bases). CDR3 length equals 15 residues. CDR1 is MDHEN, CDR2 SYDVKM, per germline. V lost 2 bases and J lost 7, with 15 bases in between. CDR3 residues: CASSLTTLAGNEQFF. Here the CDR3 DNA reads TGTGCCAGCAGTTTAACGACCTTGGCAGGGAATGAGCAGTTCTTC.

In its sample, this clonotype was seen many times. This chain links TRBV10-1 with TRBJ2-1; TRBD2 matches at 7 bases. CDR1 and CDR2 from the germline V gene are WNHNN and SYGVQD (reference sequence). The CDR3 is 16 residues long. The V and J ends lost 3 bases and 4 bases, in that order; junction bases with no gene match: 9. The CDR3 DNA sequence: TGCGCCAGCAGTGATGCGGCGGGAGCTAGATACAATGAGCAGTTCTTC. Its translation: CASSDAAGARYNEQFF.

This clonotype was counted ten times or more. CDR3 bases: TGTGCCAGCAGTCTCTTCCCGACAGCCAGACCCCCCTACGAGCAGTACTTC. Translating gives CASSLFPTARPPYEQYF. The chain joins TRBV27 to TRBJ2-7, with D maybe TRBD1 (5 bases). V lost 5 bases and J lost 2, with 22 bases in between. CDR1 MNHEY and CDR2 SMNVEV come from the germline V gene (reference sequence). The CDR3 runs to 17 residues.

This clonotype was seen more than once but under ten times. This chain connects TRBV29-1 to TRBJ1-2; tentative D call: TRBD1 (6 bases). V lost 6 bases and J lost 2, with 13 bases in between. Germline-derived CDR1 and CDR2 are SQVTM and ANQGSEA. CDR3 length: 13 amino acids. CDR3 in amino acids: CSVDSGANYGYTF. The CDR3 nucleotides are TGCAGCGTCGATTCAGGGGCCAACTATGGCTACACCTTC.

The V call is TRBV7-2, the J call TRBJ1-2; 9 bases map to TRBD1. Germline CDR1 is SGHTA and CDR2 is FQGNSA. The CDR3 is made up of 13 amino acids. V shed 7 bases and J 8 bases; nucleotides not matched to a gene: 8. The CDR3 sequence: CASKLGTGYGYTF. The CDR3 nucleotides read TGTGCCAGCAAACTCGGGACAGGGTACGGCTACACCTTC.

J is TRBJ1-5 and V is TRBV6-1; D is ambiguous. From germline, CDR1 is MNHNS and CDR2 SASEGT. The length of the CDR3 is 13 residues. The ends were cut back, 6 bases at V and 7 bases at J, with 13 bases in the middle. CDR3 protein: CASSRASGQPQHF. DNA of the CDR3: TGTGCCAGCAGCCGGGCCTCTGGACAGCCCCAGCATTTT.